These 32 T cell receptor beta chains originate from one sample sequenced in a study of T cell responses to AZD1222 COVID-19 vaccine. Assay: immunoSEQ multiplex PCR; the TCRdb copy retains only in-frame clones and omits some. This table holds 100,000 to 140,000 clones, around 87% found once. The sample consisted of peripheral blood, taken on day 0 of AZD1222 vaccination. These receptor sequences come from an adult in good health.

The chain uses TRBV3-1 (or the pseudogene TRBV3-2) and TRBJ1-1; D not resolved. Germline lookup yields CDR1 LGHDT and CDR2 YNNKEL (reference sequence). The V gene lost 0 bases and the J gene lost 0 bases, with 17 bases spanning the gap. The CDR3 contains 18 residues. The CDR3 coding sequence is TGTGCCAGCAGCCAAGAGGGTGCCAAGGAATGTCTGAACACTGAAGCTTTCTTT. Translating gives CASSQEGAKECLNTEAFF.

This clone was seen a single time. The chain recombines TRBV18 with TRBJ1-3; tentative D call: TRBD1 (6 bases). The CDR3 runs 16 residues. V dropped 3 bases and J dropped 0 bases, with 12 bases sitting between them. The germline gives CDR1 KGHSH, CDR2 LQKENI. As DNA, the CDR3 is TGTGCCAGCTCACCCCAGGGGAGGAGCTCTGGAAACACCATATATTTT. This gives the protein CASSPQGRSSGNTIYF.

The chain has TRBV5-5 and TRBJ1-2, with no clear D. CDR3 size: 13 residues. The V end lost 2 bases, the J end lost 0 bases, and 5 bases lay between the germline ends. Germline V gives CDR1 SGHKS, CDR2 YYEKEE (reference sequence). The CDR3 nucleotides are TGTGCCAGCAGCTTCGGGGCTAACTATGGCTACACCTTC. Translated: CASSFGANYGYTF.

The rearrangement uses TRBV9 and TRBJ2-3, with 11 bases identical to TRBD2. Per the germline V gene, CDR1 is SGDLS and CDR2 is YYNGEE. There are 16 residues in the CDR3. Unmatched junction bases numbered 4, after V lost 4 bases and J lost 0 bases. CDR3 sequence reads: CASSTTSGTSTDTQYF. As DNA, the CDR3 is TGTGCCAGCAGCACGACTAGCGGGACTAGCACAGATACGCAGTATTTT.

The chain combines TRBV7-3 with TRBJ2-1; either TRBD1 or TRBD2 may supply D (5 bases each). V was cut by 0 bases and J by 7 bases, with 13 bases left in between. This CDR3 is 15 amino acids long. In germline, CDR1 is SGHTA, CDR2 FQGTGA. The CDR3 region has the DNA TGTGCCAGCAGCTTAACAGAGGGGCGGGCGAATGAGCAGTTCTTC. This translates into CASSLTEGRANEQFF.

The CDR3 loop reads CASSARLADSYEQYF. The CDR3 region has the DNA TGTGCCAGCAGCGCCCGACTAGCGGACTCCTACGAGCAGTACTTC. The V gene is TRBV7-2, the J gene TRBJ2-7; 9 positions agree with TRBD2. Germline CDR1 is SGHTA and CDR2 is FQGNSA. CDR3 size: 15 residues. With 5 bases clipped from V and 0 bases from J, the junction kept 5 bases outside the gene matches.

The rearrangement uses TRBV7-2 and TRBJ2-2; unclear D gene. The CDR3 is 14 amino acids. Germline V gene data show CDR1 as SGHTA and CDR2 as FQGNSA. Trimming removed 2 bases at V and 6 bases at J, with 10 bases between. The CDR3 loop is CASSLSRTSGELFF. The CDR3 DNA reads TGTGCCAGCAGCTTATCCAGAACTTCCGGGGAGCTGTTTTTT.

V is TRBV4-2 and J is TRBJ1-2; 7 bases align to TRBD1. The CDR3 sequence is 15 residues long. The J segment lost 8 bases and the V segment lost 10 bases, leaving 19 bases of the junction unmatched. Germline CDR1 reads LGHNA; CDR2 reads YNFKEQ. The CDR3 DNA reads as TGTGCCACCTGGGACAGCAAATGGGGTGGAGGAGGCTACACCTTC. Amino acid sequence: CATWDSKWGGGGYTF.

V is TRBV11-3 and J is TRBJ2-1; D may be TRBD1 or TRBD2 (5 bases each). This CDR3 spans 13 amino acids. The germline V and J ends were trimmed by 1 base and 6 bases, with 7 bases remaining between them. The germline V gene has CDR1 SGHNT and CDR2 YENEEA. This chain's CDR3 is CASSLAGGNEQFF. CDR3 bases: TGTGCCAGCAGCTTAGCTGGGGGCAATGAGCAGTTCTTC.

The J gene is TRBJ2-1, the V gene TRBV2, with a tentative D call TRBD2 (5 bases). From germline, CDR1 is SNHLY and CDR2 FYNNEI. This CDR3 region has 16 residues. Deletions cut 7 bases from V and 0 bases from J, with 16 bases between. This CDR3 is CASTLEGSFSYNEQFF. The DNA of the CDR3 is TGTGCCAGCACTCTAGAGGGTTCCTTCTCCTACAATGAGCAGTTCTTC.

This chain links TRBV6-5 with TRBJ1-1; TRBD1 matches at 10 bases. After removal of 7 bases from V and 9 bases from J, the junction contained 8 bases not matched to a gene. The CDR3 contains 13 residues. In germline, CDR1 is MNHEY, CDR2 SVGAGI. The CDR3 here is CASTRQGASKAFF. CDR3 DNA sequence: TGTGCCAGCACTCGACAGGGGGCCAGTAAAGCTTTCTTT.

The genes are TRBV19 and TRBJ1-5, with D perhaps matching TRBD1 (5 bases). The V end was cut by 7 bases, the J end by 0 bases, with 13 bases between. Germline CDR1 LNHDA, CDR2 SQIVND (reference sequence). The CDR3 consists of 15 residues. The CDR3 loop is CASNSGQLSNQPQHF. The CDR3 coding sequence is TGTGCCAGTAACAGCGGACAACTTAGCAATCAGCCCCAGCATTTT.

The chain carries TRBV14 and TRBJ2-7; 7 positions agree with TRBD2. Germline CDR1 and CDR2: SGHDN and FVKESK. Germline trimming cut 4 bases from V and 0 bases from J; bases unmatched to any gene: 6. This CDR3 has 15 residues. CDR3 in amino acids: CASSPQLAVSYEQYF. The DNA of the CDR3 is TGTGCCAGCAGCCCGCAGCTAGCGGTCTCCTACGAGCAGTACTTC.

The sample holds one count of this clone. The V and J genes are TRBV6-5 and TRBJ2-1; 10 bases match TRBD2. CDR1 and CDR2 (germline): MNHEY, SVGAGI. The CDR3 length is 13 residues. The V gene end was trimmed by 7 bases and the J gene end by 9 bases; junction bases not matched to a gene: 6. CDR3 in DNA: TGTGCCAGCATGAAGCGGGGGGGAGTTGAGCAGTTCTTC. Amino acids: CASMKRGGVEQFF.

The rearrangement links TRBV5-1 to TRBJ2-2, with D possibly TRBD2 on 6 matching bases. The CDR3 has 16 amino acids. Germline V gives CDR1 SGHRS, CDR2 YFSETQ. V was trimmed by 2 bases and J by 0 bases, leaving 11 bases between them. The CDR3 region has the DNA TGCGCCAGCAGCTTTGTGGGGGGTTCGAACACCGGGGAGCTGTTTTTT. It is translated as CASSFVGGSNTGELFF.

Only one count was recorded for this clone. In nucleotides, the CDR3 is TGTGCCAGCACCCTAGGGGTCTCTGGAAACACCATATATTTT. Protein sequence: CASTLGVSGNTIYF. This chain uses TRBV7-8 with TRBJ1-3; D is perhaps TRBD1 (5 bases). V shed 7 bases and J shed 0 bases, with 10 bases lying between them. CDR1 is SGHVS and CDR2 is FQNEAQ in the germline V gene. This CDR3 spans 14 amino acids.

The J gene is TRBJ2-4, the V gene TRBV7-9, with D unresolved. The germline gives CDR1 SEHNR, CDR2 FQNEAQ (reference sequence). Trimming took off 5 bases at V and 2 bases at J, with 13 bases between the two ends. The CDR3 has 15 residues. The CDR3 protein is CASSLDLGTKNIQYF. The CDR3 coding sequence is TGTGCCAGCAGCCTAGATCTAGGGACCAAAAACATTCAGTACTTC.

J is TRBJ1-2 and V is TRBV7-8; TRBD1 might be the D (6 bases). CDR3 size: 14 residues. The germline V gene encodes CDR1 SGHVS and CDR2 FQNEAQ. The germline V and J ends were trimmed by 0 bases and 5 bases, with 10 bases remaining between them. The CDR3 is CASSLALTGYGYTF. The CDR3 region has the DNA TGTGCCAGCAGCTTAGCGCTGACAGGTTATGGCTACACCTTC.

The chain uses TRBV9 and TRBJ2-7, with 7 positions matching TRBD2. V shed 3 bases, J shed 0 bases, and the junction held 6 bases outside the gene matches. The germline V gene encodes CDR1 SGDLS and CDR2 YYNGEE. CDR3 length: 15 residues. The DNA for the CDR3 is TGTGCCAGCAGCGCTAGGGACTATAACTCCTACGAGCAGTACTTC. This translates into CASSARDYNSYEQYF. The entire variable domain, with the rest obtained from reference TRBV9 and TRBJ2-7, is as follows: DSGVTQTPKHLITATGQRVTLRCSPRSGDLSVYWYQQSLDQGLQFLIQYYNGEERAKGNILERFSAQQFPDLHSELNLSSLELGDSALYFCASSARDYNSYEQYFGPGTRLTVT.

The rearrangement uses TRBV15 and TRBJ2-2; 7 nucleotides align to TRBD2. The CDR3 extends over 15 amino acids. V was pared by 2 bases and J by 4 bases, with 4 bases of the junction left unmatched. Germline assignment: CDR1 LNHNV and CDR2 YYDKDF (reference sequence). CDR3 DNA: TGTGCCACCAGCAGAACCGGGACTATCACCGGGGAGCTGTTTTTT. Translation: CATSRTGTITGELFF.

The rearrangement uses TRBV19 and TRBJ2-3; the D gene could be TRBD1 or TRBD2 (6 bases each). The germline V gene encodes CDR1 LNHDA and CDR2 SQIVND (reference sequence). Trimming shortened V by 8 bases and J by 2 bases, and 20 bases separated the two germline ends. This CDR3 spans 16 amino acids. This CDR3 is CASGVYRGRFTDTQYF. DNA of the CDR3: TGTGCCAGTGGGGTCTATCGGGGGCGTTTCACAGATACGCAGTATTTT. The whole variable domain, filled in from reference TRBV19 and TRBJ2-3, reads DGGITQSPKYLFRKEGQNVTLSCEQNLNHDAMYWYRQDPGQGLRLIYYSQIVNDFQKGDIAEGYSVSREKKESFPLTVTSAQKNPTAFYLCASGVYRGRFTDTQYFGPGTRLTVL.

This clone has only a few counts. One end of the junction fails to match germline, which may point to a read error. This chain links TRBV3-1 (or the pseudogene TRBV3-2) with TRBJ2-4; 10 bases fit TRBD1. The CDR3 is 12 residues long. Germline V gene data show CDR1 as LGHDT and CDR2 as YNNKEL (reference sequence). Here the CDR3 DNA reads TGTGCCAGCAGCCACGGGACAGGGGAGGGTGCCTTC. Its translation is CASSHGTGEGAF.

V is TRBV6-5 and J is TRBJ2-3; TRBD1 agrees at 8 bases. This CDR3 comprises 13 residues. Trimming took 6 bases from V and 2 from J; bases not matched to a gene: 1. Germline V lookup: CDR1 MNHEY, CDR2 SVGAGI. In DNA form, the CDR3 reads TGTGCCAGCAGGGACAGGGCCACAGATACGCAGTATTTT. This codes for CASRDRATDTQYF.

The chain employs TRBV9 and TRBJ2-1; 13 nucleotides match TRBD2. Germline trimming cut 2 bases from V and 4 bases from J; bases unmatched to any gene: 3. The CDR3 length is 16 residues. Germline lookup yields CDR1 SGDLS and CDR2 YYNGEE. This CDR3 is CASSVTSGGAYNEQFF. CDR3 DNA sequence: TGTGCCAGCAGCGTTACTAGCGGGGGGGCGTACAATGAGCAGTTCTTC.

The CDR3 region is CSAIAYEQYF. CDR3 in DNA: TGCAGTGCAATCGCCTACGAGCAGTACTTC. This chain connects TRBV20-1 to TRBJ2-7, with unresolved D. Germline V lookup: CDR1 DFQATT, CDR2 SNEGSKA (reference sequence). The CDR3 extends over 10 amino acids. V lost 6 bases to trimming and J lost 2 bases, with 5 bases between them.

The V call is TRBV27, the J call TRBJ1-2; unclear D gene. Looked up from germline, CDR1 is MNHEY and CDR2 is SMNVEV (reference sequence). This CDR3 spans 15 amino acids. The ends were cut back, 1 base at V and 3 bases at J, with 12 bases in the middle. The CDR3 region is CASSLFNSTHYGYTF. CDR3 in DNA: TGTGCCAGCAGTTTATTTAACAGTACCCACTATGGCTACACCTTC.

The rearrangement joins TRBV5-4 to TRBJ2-7, with D possibly matching TRBD1 (6 bases). V was cut by 4 bases and J by 2 bases, with 10 bases left in between. The germline V gene encodes CDR1 SGHNT and CDR2 YYREEE (reference sequence). The CDR3 is 13 amino acids. The DNA for the CDR3 is TGTGCCAGCAGCCACAGGGCCGCCTACGAGCAGTACTTC. This codes for CASSHRAAYEQYF.

This clone was detected only once. The chain combines TRBV19 with TRBJ1-1, with 8 bases aligning to TRBD1. Trimming at V came to 5 bases and at J to 7 bases, leaving 9 bases not matched to a gene. The CDR3 has 14 amino acids. Germline values: CDR1 LNHDA, CDR2 SQIVND (reference sequence). This CDR3 is CASSSQGAPHEAFF. CDR3 coding DNA: TGTGCCAGTAGTTCCCAGGGGGCGCCGCATGAAGCTTTCTTT.

This chain links TRBV4-1 with TRBJ1-1, with 10 bases identical to TRBD1. The trim removed 0 bases at V and 1 base at J, leaving 5 bases unmatched. Germline CDR1 and CDR2: MGHRA and YSYEKL. The CDR3 loop spans 17 amino acids. In DNA form, the CDR3 reads TGCGCCAGCAGCCAAGATTCGGGACAGGGGACGAACACTGAAGCTTTCTTT. Its protein is CASSQDSGQGTNTEAFF.

V and J are TRBV6-6 and TRBJ2-7; possibly TRBD2 for D (5 bases). Germline-derived CDR1 and CDR2 are MNHNY and SVGAGI (reference sequence). The CDR3 loop spans 16 amino acids. V lost 0 bases and J 4 bases, leaving 16 bases between the germline ends. CDR3 in amino acids: CASSYSKQFSGYEQYF. In DNA form, the CDR3 reads TGTGCCAGCAGTTACTCGAAGCAGTTCTCGGGATACGAGCAGTACTTC.

This clone was counted a single time. Other DNA sequences in this specimen translate into the identical CDR3. This rearrangement joins TRBV11-2 to TRBJ1-1; D remains ambiguous. The CDR3 runs 15 residues. The germline V gene encodes CDR1 SGHAT and CDR2 FQNNGV. Trimming pared 5 bases from V and 1 base from J, leaving 14 bases between. CDR3 in amino acids: CASSPLGRRNTEAFF. In DNA, the CDR3 is TGTGCCAGCAGCCCCCTGGGCCGACGGAACACTGAAGCTTTCTTT. Supplemented by reference TRBV11-2 and TRBJ1-1, the full variable domain reads EAGVAQSPRYKIIEKRQSVAFWCNPISGHATLYWYQQILGQGPKLLIQFQNNGVVDDSQLPKDRFSAERLKGVDSTLKIQPAKLEDSAVYLCASSPLGRRNTEAFFGQGTRLTVV.

The chain is built from TRBV6-5 and TRBJ1-6, with 8 nucleotides matching TRBD1. This CDR3 comprises 16 residues. The germline V gene has CDR1 MNHEY and CDR2 SVGAGI. The trim removed 2 bases at V and 2 bases at J, leaving 2 bases unmatched. In DNA, the CDR3 is TGTGCCAGCAGTTACGAGGACAGGGCCTATAATTCACCCCTCCACTTT. This sequence encodes CASSYEDRAYNSPLHF.